This TCR beta chain stems from a study of blood T cell repertoires in COVID-19. Study overall: The analysed material was cDNA or gDNA that came from T cells, B-cell-depleted T cells, or PBMCs.

Here immunoSEQ multiplex PCR was the method, and the copy in TCRdb shows in-frame clones only, minus some. This sample has about 3,300 clones, with roughly 80% found just once. This TCR derives from a human donor in a cohort sampled during active COVID-19. The specimen was peripheral blood.

CDR3 protein: CASSVALGQGHGMNTEAFF. CDR3 sequence (DNA): TGTGCCAGCAGCGTAGCTCTTGGACAGGGGCATGGGATGAACACTGAAGCTTTCTTT. V is TRBV9 and J is TRBJ1-1; TRBD1 matches 9 bases. The V gene end was trimmed by 0 bases and the J gene end by 0 bases; junction bases not matched to a gene: 12. The CDR3 contains 19 residues. CDR1 is SGDLS, CDR2 YYNGEE, per germline.